This entry lists 21 T cell receptor beta chains sequenced from one sample in a study of regulatory T cells in long-lasting Graves disease. In building TCR beta libraries, iRepertoire HTBI primers were used together with Arm-PCR of CDR3 regions. In TCRdb, the multiplex PCR reads were re-called with MiXCR into one record per CDR3 protein. The sample consists of hundreds of thousands of distinct CDR3 sequences, approximately 15% of them appearing once. Described time point: newly diagnosed GD, antithyroid drugs for less than 3 months. After RNA was extracted from PBMCs, the TCR library was made from it. In addition, the sample was reused for a study of T cells in Graves' hyperthyroidism and ophthalmopathy.

Sequencing was performed on peripheral blood mononuclear cells (PBMCs), taken at new diagnosis, from a patient treated with antithyroid drugs. These receptors all stem from a man between 40 and 49 years old with Graves disease.

This clonotype was detected ten times or more. The J gene is TRBJ2-3, the V gene TRBV5-1, with 7 nucleotides matching TRBD1. CDR1 and CDR2 from the germline V gene are SGHRS and YFSETQ. CDR3 length: 14 amino acids. V trimming: 3 bases; J trimming: 7 bases; junction bases outside the gene matches: 8. CDR3 nucleotides: TGCGCCAGCAGCTATACCGGGACAGATAATACGCAGTATTTT. Translating gives CASSYTGTDNTQYF.

This clonotype was seen ten or more times. The rearrangement links TRBV9 to TRBJ2-2; D not resolved. Germline V lookup: CDR1 SGDLS, CDR2 YYNGEE. The length of the CDR3 is 14 residues. The V gene lost 1 base and the J gene lost 2 bases, with 6 bases spanning the gap. The DNA for the CDR3 is TGTGCCAGCAGCGTAAACTCAAACACCGGGGAGCTGTTTTTT. Amino acids: CASSVNSNTGELFF.

The V and J genes are TRBV19 and TRBJ1-2; unclear D gene. Between the trimmed V and J ends, which lost 0 bases and 5 bases, there was a span of 7 bases. The CDR3 length is 13 residues. CDR1 and CDR2 from the germline V gene are LNHDA and SQIVND (reference sequence). The CDR3 DNA reads as TGTGCCAGTAGTATAGACGAACTTTATGGCTACACCTTC. Translated, it gives CASSIDELYGYTF.

This clonotype was recorded many times. The CDR3 coding sequence is TGTGCCAGCATACCAGGAGGGGACCAAGAGACCCAGTACTTC. Translating gives CASIPGGDQETQYF. The V and J genes are TRBV6-2 or TRBV6-3 and TRBJ2-5, with a tentative D call TRBD2 (6 bases). The CDR3 is 14 amino acids. The V gene lost 7 bases and the J gene lost 0 bases, with 12 bases spanning the gap. The germline V gene encodes CDR1 MNHEY and CDR2 SVGEGT.

This clonotype was detected only a few times. This rearrangement joins TRBV28 to TRBJ2-5; D might be TRBD1 (6 bases). The CDR3 length is 13 residues. V lost 3 bases to trimming and J lost 6 bases, with 11 bases between them. From germline, CDR1 is MDHEN and CDR2 SYDVKM. The CDR3 loop reads CASSLTGPKTQYF. In nucleotides, the CDR3 is TGTGCCAGCAGTTTGACAGGCCCGAAGACCCAGTACTTC.

The V call is TRBV7-8, the J call TRBJ2-6; no firm D call. Germline CDR1 and CDR2: SGHVS and FQNEAQ. Trimming shortened V by 5 bases and J by 0 bases, and 14 bases separated the two germline ends. This CDR3 comprises 17 residues. The CDR3 DNA sequence: TGTGCCAGCAGCGCCGGTAGAGTGGCCTCTGGGGCCAACGTCCTGACTTTC. Amino acid sequence: CASSAGRVASGANVLTF.

The sample holds many counts of this clonotype. The chain has TRBV20-1 and TRBJ2-1, with 11 bases identical to TRBD2. The V segment lost 2 bases and the J segment 8 bases; nucleotides outside the gene matches: 11. The CDR3 contains 16 residues. CDR1 and CDR2 from the germline V gene are DFQATT and SNEGSKA (reference sequence). CDR3 DNA sequence: TGCAGTGCTAGAAGCTATAGCGGGGGGGCCGGTCATGAGCAGTTCTTC. This gives the protein CSARSYSGGAGHEQFF.

This clonotype was picked up many times. The chain recombines TRBV5-1 with TRBJ2-2, with TRBD2 identical over 14 bases. Germline loops: CDR1 SGHRS, CDR2 YFSETQ. The J segment lost 4 bases and the V segment lost 3 bases, leaving 11 bases of the junction unmatched. This CDR3 has 19 residues. The DNA for the CDR3 is TGCGCCAGCAGCTCGCTACAGACTAGCGGGGGGGCAGGCACCGGGGAGCTGTTTTTT. It specifies CASSSLQTSGGAGTGELFF.

This chain links TRBV19 with TRBJ2-2, with 9 nucleotides matching TRBD2. This CDR3 comprises 14 residues. J gave up 3 bases and V 7 bases, and 3 bases lay outside the gene matches. Germline V gene lookup returns CDR1 LNHDA and CDR2 SQIVND (reference sequence). CDR3 nucleotides: TGTGCCAGTACTAGCGGGGACTACACCGGGGAGCTGTTTTTT. The encoded protein is CASTSGDYTGELFF.

In its sample, this clonotype was seen a few times. This sequence joins TRBV5-5 and TRBJ1-4; possible D gene TRBD1, 6 bases. The germline V gene has CDR1 SGHKS and CDR2 YYEKEE (reference sequence). The CDR3 runs to 15 residues. V gave up 2 bases and J gave up 6 bases, with 14 bases separating them. CDR3 in amino acids: CASSFRRDNYEKLFF. CDR3 DNA sequence: TGTGCCAGCAGCTTCCGCCGGGACAACTATGAAAAACTGTTTTTT.

There are many counts of this clonotype. V and J are TRBV11-3 and TRBJ2-1, with 8 bases matching TRBD2. The CDR3 consists of 15 residues. Trimming took 5 bases from V and 0 from J; bases not matched to a gene: 3. The germline CDR1 and CDR2 sequences are SGHNT and YENEEA. The DNA for the CDR3 is TGTGCCAGCAGCCCAGGACTAGCCTCCTACAATGAGCAGTTCTTC. The encoded protein is CASSPGLASYNEQFF. Variable domain in full (rest from reference TRBV11-3 and TRBJ2-1): EAGVVQSPRYKIIEKKQPVAFWCNPISGHNTLYWYLQNLGQGPELLIRYENEEAVDDSQLPKDRFSAERLKGVDSTLKIQPAELGDSAVYLCASSPGLASYNEQFFGPGTRLTVL.

This clonotype was counted ten times or more. J is TRBJ2-2 and V is TRBV2, with TRBD2 as a possible D gene (6 bases). Germline CDR1 SNHLY, CDR2 FYNNEI. The CDR3 runs 14 residues. With 6 bases removed from V and 0 bases from J, the gap between germline ends came to 8 bases. CDR3 sequence: CASSGGPNTGELFF. For the CDR3, the DNA is TGTGCCAGCAGCGGGGGACCGAACACCGGGGAGCTGTTTTTT. Based on the CDR3 plus reference TRBV2 and TRBJ2-2, the full variable domain is EPEVTQTPSHQVTQMGQEVILRCVPISNHLYFYWYRQILGQKVEFLVSFYNNEISEKSEIFDDQFSVERPDGSNFTLKIRSTKLEDSAMYFCASSGGPNTGELFFGEGSRLTVL.

This clonotype was observed a handful of times. A far larger clone is one nucleotide away, so this likely arose from a read error. The V gene is TRBV7-2, the J gene TRBJ1-1, with 8 positions matching TRBD1. V was clipped by 1 base and J by 3 bases; unmatched bases: 10. Germline loops: CDR1 SGHTA, CDR2 FQGNSA. CDR3 size: 17 residues. The chain's CDR3 is CASSLGAGGPLDTEAFF. In nucleotides, the CDR3 is TGTGCCAGCAGCTTAGGGGCAGGGGGCCCGTTAGACACTGAAGCTTTCTTT.

This clonotype was seen many times. The chain couples TRBV7-2 to TRBJ2-7, with 8 bases identical to TRBD2. Germline assignment: CDR1 SGHTA and CDR2 FQGNSA. Trimming removed 1 base from V and 2 bases from J; junction bases left unmatched: 7. CDR3 length equals 16 residues. This CDR3 reads CASSLVIGGGPYEQYF. The DNA of the CDR3 is TGTGCCAGCAGCTTAGTTATCGGCGGGGGGCCCTACGAGCAGTACTTC.

This rearrangement joins TRBV10-2 to TRBJ2-5, with 8 bases matching TRBD2. V shed 4 bases and J 4 bases; nucleotides not matched to a gene: 5. The CDR3 runs to 14 residues. The germline gives CDR1 WSHSY, CDR2 SAAADI. The CDR3 loop reads CASSAAGVAETQYF. CDR3 DNA sequence: TGCGCCAGCAGTGCAGCGGGGGTGGCAGAGACCCAGTACTTC.

The chain combines TRBV7-2 with TRBJ2-3; 16 bases are a match to TRBD2. This CDR3 contains 16 residues. Germline assignment: CDR1 SGHTA and CDR2 FQGNSA. Trimming took 4 bases from V and 5 from J; bases not matched to a gene: 3. CDR3 bases: TGTGCCAGCAGCTCGGGACTAGCGGGGGGGCAAGATACGCAGTATTTT. Its protein is CASSSGLAGGQDTQYF.

This clonotype was seen repeatedly, ten times or more. This rearrangement joins TRBV3-1 to TRBJ1-4; D remains unclear. The CDR3 loop spans 14 amino acids. V lost 3 bases and J lost 7, with 12 bases in between. CDR1 LGHDT and CDR2 YNNKEL come from the germline V gene (reference sequence). In DNA, the CDR3 is TGTGCCAGCAGCCAGGGCTGGGGTGGTGAAAAACTGTTTTTT. The encoded protein is CASSQGWGGEKLFF.

There are many counts of this clonotype. The CDR3 DNA sequence: TGTGCCACCAGTGATCCGGGGACGGCTGGCCCCCAGCATTTT. As protein: CATSDPGTAGPQHF. The chain has TRBV24-1 and TRBJ1-5, with D possibly TRBD1 on 5 matching bases. Germline V lookup: CDR1 KGHDR, CDR2 SFDVKD. Trimming left V 3 bases short and J 10 bases short, with 15 bases between. This CDR3 is built from 14 residues.

This clonotype was recorded a few times. CDR3 nucleotides: TGTGCCAGCAGCTTAGGCGCGAGAGGGAGCCCCATTCAGTACTTC. Its protein is CASSLGARGSPIQYF. The rearrangement joins TRBV7-2 to TRBJ2-4, with TRBD2 as a possible D gene (5 bases). There are 15 residues in the CDR3. V lost 1 base and J lost 9, with 16 bases in between. Germline values: CDR1 SGHTA, CDR2 FQGNSA. The entire variable domain, with the rest obtained from reference TRBV7-2 and TRBJ2-4, is as follows: GAGVSQSPSNKVTEKGKDVELRCDPISGHTALYWYRQSLGQGLEFLIYFQGNSAPDKSGLPSDRFSAERTGGSVSTLTIQRTQQEDSAVYLCASSLGARGSPIQYFGAGTRLSVL.

This clonotype showed up many times. The chain uses TRBV7-6 and TRBJ2-3; possibly TRBD1 for D (8 bases). The V end lost 0 bases, the J end lost 1 base, and 14 bases lay between the germline ends. The CDR3 spans 17 residues. Germline-derived CDR1 and CDR2 are SGHVS and FNYEAQ. The CDR3 loop reads CASSLARTGRGTDTQYF. The CDR3 region has the DNA TGTGCCAGCAGCTTAGCGCGGACAGGGAGGGGCACAGATACGCAGTATTTT.

This chain links TRBV3-1 with TRBJ1-2, with no clear D. V was trimmed by 2 bases and J by 9 bases, leaving 10 bases between them. The CDR3 totals 12 residues. Germline V gene data show CDR1 as LGHDT and CDR2 as YNNKEL (reference sequence). DNA of the CDR3: TGTGCCAGCAGCCAAAACCGCGGTAGCTACACCTTC. It encodes CASSQNRGSYTF.